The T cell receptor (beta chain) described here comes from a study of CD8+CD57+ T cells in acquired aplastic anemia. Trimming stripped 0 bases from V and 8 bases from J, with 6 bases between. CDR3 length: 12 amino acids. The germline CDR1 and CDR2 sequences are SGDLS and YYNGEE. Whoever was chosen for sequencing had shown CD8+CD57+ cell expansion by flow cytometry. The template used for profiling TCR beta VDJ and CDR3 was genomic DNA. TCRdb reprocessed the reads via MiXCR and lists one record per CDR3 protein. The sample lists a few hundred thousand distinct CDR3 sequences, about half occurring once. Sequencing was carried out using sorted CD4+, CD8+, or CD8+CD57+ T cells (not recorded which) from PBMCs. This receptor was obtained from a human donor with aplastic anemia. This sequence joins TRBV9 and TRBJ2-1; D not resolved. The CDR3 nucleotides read TGTGCCAGCAGCGTAGCGGTAGATGAGCAGTTCTTC. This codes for CASSVAVDEQFF.